The clone carrying this T cell receptor beta chain appeared once. This sample was included in a study of blood T cell repertoires in COVID-19. The germline V gene encodes CDR1 MNHNS and CDR2 SASEGT. The CDR3 sequence is 14 residues long. The V and J ends lost 2 bases and 4 bases, in that order; junction bases with no gene match: 3. Repertoires were generated with immunoSEQ multiplex PCR, while TCRdb's copy carries only in-frame clones and drops some. This sample has approximately 260,000 clones, with around nine tenths found just once. The sample was PBMCs or T cells enriched from blood (not recorded which). The TCR sequence derives from a young woman who had recovered from COVID-19. J is TRBJ1-2 and V is TRBV6-1; 8 bases match TRBD1. This CDR3 is CASSEQGASYGYTF. CDR3 sequence (DNA): TGTGCCAGCAGTGAACAGGGGGCTAGCTATGGCTACACCTTC.